The 6 T cell receptor beta chains below come from one sample, sequenced in a study of T-cell memory formation after mild COVID-19. TCRdb re-derived calls from the 5' RACE reads in MiXCR, one entry per CDR3 protein. The table shows more than 350,000 distinct CDR3 sequences, with 15% to 20% occurring only once. Sequencing was carried out using PBMCs or a T cell subset sorted from them (not recorded which). Receptors were obtained from a man aged 18 to 30 who had mild COVID-19 (a few samples of this study predate the infection). Cell type and time point are not known.

In this sample, this clonotype turned up a few times. The chain links TRBV2 to TRBJ2-7; 7 positions agree with TRBD1. The J segment lost 3 bases and the V segment lost 6 bases, leaving 5 bases of the junction unmatched. This CDR3 is built from 13 residues. Germline assignment: CDR1 SNHLY and CDR2 FYNNEI. This chain's CDR3 is CASRRDSNYEQYV. Written as DNA, the CDR3 is TGTGCCAGCAGGAGGGACAGTAACTACGAGCAGTACGTC.

In its sample, this clonotype was seen a few times. V and J are TRBV20-1 and TRBJ2-7; the D gene is possibly TRBD1 (5 bases). The CDR3 is 15 residues long. Trimming left V 0 bases short and J 5 bases short, with 17 bases between. The germline V gene has CDR1 DFQATT and CDR2 SNEGSKA (reference sequence). The DNA for the CDR3 is TGCAGTGCTAGAGATCTAGTCGCAGGGCTCCACGAGCAGTACTTC. As protein: CSARDLVAGLHEQYF.

The chain has TRBV6-2 or TRBV6-3 and TRBJ2-3; D uncertain. This CDR3 spans 15 amino acids. Germline assignment: CDR1 MNHEY and CDR2 SVGEGT. V was trimmed by 4 bases and J by 1 base, leaving 12 bases between them. CDR3 amino acids: CASSFYPARTDTQYF. The CDR3 DNA reads TGTGCCAGCAGTTTCTACCCGGCCCGCACAGATACGCAGTATTTT.

In this sample, this clonotype turned up a few times. The V gene is TRBV5-1, the J gene TRBJ1-1; 9 nucleotides line up with TRBD1. This CDR3 spans 15 amino acids. The V and J ends lost 5 bases and 0 bases, in that order; junction bases with no gene match: 5. Germline loops: CDR1 SGHRS, CDR2 YFSETQ. The CDR3 region has the DNA TGCGCCAGCAGTGGGACAGGGAGCCTGAACACTGAAGCTTTCTTT. Translated, it gives CASSGTGSLNTEAFF.

The chain is built from TRBV4-1 and TRBJ1-1, with unresolved D. Deletions cut 1 base from V and 5 bases from J, with 11 bases between. The germline gives CDR1 MGHRA, CDR2 YSYEKL. CDR3 length: 14 residues. The CDR3 coding sequence is TGCGCCAGCAGCCAAGGGGCCCCACGGACTGAAGCTTTCTTT. It translates to CASSQGAPRTEAFF.

This chain connects TRBV27 to TRBJ1-5; 7 positions match TRBD1. CDR1 and CDR2 from the germline V gene are MNHEY and SMNVEV (reference sequence). This CDR3 spans 14 amino acids. J lost 5 bases, V lost 5 bases, and 6 bases had no gene match. The CDR3 sequence is CASSVKGAYQPQHF. The CDR3 nucleotides read TGTGCCAGCAGTGTTAAGGGGGCTTATCAGCCCCAGCATTTT.